This T cell receptor beta chain is drawn from a study of tumor-infiltrating lymphocytes in primary liver carcinoma. General observations from the study: It was in tumors, not blood, that the top-250-clone fraction was significantly higher (p = 0.039).

Both RNA and DNA were isolated together from roughly 20-30 mg of bulk tissue that had not been sorted. Surgical resection treated primary liver carcinoma in the patients. The study sampled five separate regions from each tumor. This clonotype is categorized as medium-sized. Antigen unknown. V lost 0 bases and J lost 10, with 11 bases in between. This CDR3 spans 14 amino acids. Looked up from germline, CDR1 is SGHDT and CDR2 is YYEEEE. TCR beta cDNA came from around 0.5 ug total RNA, primed with a constant-region primer. Libraries for TCR beta were built through three nested multiplex PCR rounds, which together made up a slightly modified ARM-PCR procedure. Amplification in the first two PCR rounds was performed using TRBV1-TRBV30 forward primers and a C-beta reverse primer for roughly 9 cycles each. TCRdb reprocessed the multiplex PCR reads via MiXCR and lists one record per CDR3 protein. The profile shows some 30,000 distinct CDR3 sequences, 70% to 80% of them singletons.

The chain recombines TRBV5-6 with TRBJ1-6; D is ambiguous. Material: liver tumor tissue from sampling region 3. Subset meaning: tumor region T3, left-lateral pole. This TCR was recovered from a woman aged 25 to 39 with primary liver carcinoma and hepatitis B virus infection. CDR3 residues: CASSLVALGSPLHF. The CDR3 nucleotides read TGTGCCAGCAGCTTGGTAGCACTGGGATCACCCCTCCACTTT.